What follows describes a single TCR beta chain. Its cognate antigen is unknown. Run at survey level, the immunoSEQ assay was version v3.0. Assay used: immunoSEQ multiplex PCR; TCRdb lists only in-frame clones, some missing. Among about 23,000 clones listed, more than 65% were seen once. This CDR3 region has 14 residues. CDR1 is SEHNR, CDR2 FQNEAQ, per germline (reference sequence). V shed 1 base and J shed 4 bases, with 10 bases lying between them. The data stem from a study of long-term antiretroviral therapy in people with HIV. Whole-study results and caveats: In samples taken after ART, diversity increased but remained below transplant donor control levels. Across all time points, the repertoire was dominated by clones that expanded before ART.

This sequence joins TRBV7-9 and TRBJ2-5; D is uncertain. The clonotype originates from a man aged 50 to 60 with HIV. The sequences come from unsorted PBMCs, collected 0.3 years after starting antiretroviral therapy. CDR3 in amino acids: CASSLGHLAETQYF. The CDR3 nucleotides are TGTGCCAGCAGCTTAGGGCACTTGGCAGAGACCCAGTACTTC.